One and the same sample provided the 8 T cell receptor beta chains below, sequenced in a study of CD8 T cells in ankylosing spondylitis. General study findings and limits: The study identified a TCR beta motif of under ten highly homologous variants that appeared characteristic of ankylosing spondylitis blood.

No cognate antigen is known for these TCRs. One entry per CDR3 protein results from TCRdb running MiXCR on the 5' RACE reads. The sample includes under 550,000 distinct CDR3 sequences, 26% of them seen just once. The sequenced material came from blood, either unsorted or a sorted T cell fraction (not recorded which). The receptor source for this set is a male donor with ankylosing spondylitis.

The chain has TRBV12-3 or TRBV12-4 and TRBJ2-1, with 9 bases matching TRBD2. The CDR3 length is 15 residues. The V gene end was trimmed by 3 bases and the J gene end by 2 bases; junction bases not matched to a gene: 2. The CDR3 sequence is CASSLRGGPYNEQFF. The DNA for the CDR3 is TGTGCCAGCAGTTTGCGGGGGGGGCCCTACAATGAGCAGTTCTTC.

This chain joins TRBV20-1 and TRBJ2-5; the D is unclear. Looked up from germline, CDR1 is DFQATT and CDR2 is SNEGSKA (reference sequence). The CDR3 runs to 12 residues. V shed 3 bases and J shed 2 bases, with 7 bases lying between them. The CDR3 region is CSARREQETQYF. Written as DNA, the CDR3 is TGCAGTGCTAGGCGCGAGCAAGAGACCCAGTACTTC.

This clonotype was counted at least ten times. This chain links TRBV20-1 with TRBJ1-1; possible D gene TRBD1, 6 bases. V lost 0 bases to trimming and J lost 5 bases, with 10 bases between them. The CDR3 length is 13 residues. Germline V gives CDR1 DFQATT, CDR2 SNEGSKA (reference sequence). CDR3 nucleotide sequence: TGCAGTGCTAGAGAGGGGGGGCGGACTGAAGCTTTCTTT. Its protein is CSAREGGRTEAFF.

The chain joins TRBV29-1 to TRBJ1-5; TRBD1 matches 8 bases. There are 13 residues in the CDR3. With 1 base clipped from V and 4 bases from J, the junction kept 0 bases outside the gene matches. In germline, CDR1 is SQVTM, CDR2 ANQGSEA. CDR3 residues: CSVEGQGNQPQHF. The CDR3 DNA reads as TGCAGCGTTGAAGGACAGGGGAATCAGCCCCAGCATTTT. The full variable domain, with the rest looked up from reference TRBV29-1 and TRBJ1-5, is SAVISQKPSRDICQRGTSLTIQCQVDSQVTMMFWYRQQPGQSLTLIATANQGSEATYESGFVIDKFPISRPNLTFSTLTVSNMSPEDSSIYLCSVEGQGNQPQHFGDGTRLSIL.

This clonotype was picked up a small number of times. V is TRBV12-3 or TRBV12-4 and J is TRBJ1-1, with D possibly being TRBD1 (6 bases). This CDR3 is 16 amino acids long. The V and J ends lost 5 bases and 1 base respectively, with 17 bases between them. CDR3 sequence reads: CASSAPWGAKNTEAFF. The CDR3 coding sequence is TGTGCCAGCAGTGCCCCGTGGGGGGCAAAGAACACTGAAGCTTTCTTT.

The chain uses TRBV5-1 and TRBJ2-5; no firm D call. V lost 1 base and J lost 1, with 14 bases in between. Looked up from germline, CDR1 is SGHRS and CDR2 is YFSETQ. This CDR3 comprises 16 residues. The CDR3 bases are TGCGCCAGCAGCTTGTTGGGATCGGGCCTCCAAGAGACCCAGTACTTC. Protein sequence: CASSLLGSGLQETQYF.

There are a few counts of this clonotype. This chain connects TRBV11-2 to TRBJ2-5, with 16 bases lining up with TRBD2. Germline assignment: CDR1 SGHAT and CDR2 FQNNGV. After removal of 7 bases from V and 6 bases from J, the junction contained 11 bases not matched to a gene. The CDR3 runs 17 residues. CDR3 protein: CASTPLGTSGGGQTQYF. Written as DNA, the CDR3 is TGTGCCAGCACCCCCCTTGGGACTAGCGGGGGGGGGCAGACCCAGTACTTC.

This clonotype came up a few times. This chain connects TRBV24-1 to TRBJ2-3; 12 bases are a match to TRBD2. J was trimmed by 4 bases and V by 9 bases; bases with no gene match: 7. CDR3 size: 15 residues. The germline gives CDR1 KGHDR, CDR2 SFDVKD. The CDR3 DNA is TGTGCCACCTCTACTAGCGGGAGGATCTCAGATACGCAGTATTTT. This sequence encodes CATSTSGRISDTQYF.